Sequencing of this T cell receptor beta chain was carried out in a study of T cell repertoires in cytomegalovirus infection. Study-level background: An indication of both CMV infection and matching HLA type came from public TCR beta signatures.

One entry per CDR3 protein results from TCRdb running MiXCR on the reads. The profile shows under 150,000 distinct CDR3 sequences, about 24% of them singletons. The CDR3 is made up of 16 amino acids. V dropped 2 bases and J dropped 5; count of bases not matched to a gene: 7. Germline CDR1 is MGHRA and CDR2 is YSYEKL. Points from the study as a whole: Across the ex vivo response, the dominant clonotypes were HLA-C-restricted CMV-specific TCR beta clonotypes. Identification of carriers of CMV plus the relevant HLA was performed using cumulative public TCR beta family frequency.

Remarks on this clonotype: The antigen is not known.

The TCR was taken from a human donor in good health (CMV status not recorded). Some clones in this sample may be carry-over from other donors' samples. The specimen sequenced was PBMCs, sequenced either directly or after in vitro stimulation (not recorded which). The chain recombines TRBV4-1 with TRBJ2-5, with TRBD1 matching over 11 bases. The CDR3, as DNA: TGCGCCAGCAGCCAAAGTTGGACAGGGGGCAAGGAGACCCAGTACTTC. It is translated as CASSQSWTGGKETQYF.